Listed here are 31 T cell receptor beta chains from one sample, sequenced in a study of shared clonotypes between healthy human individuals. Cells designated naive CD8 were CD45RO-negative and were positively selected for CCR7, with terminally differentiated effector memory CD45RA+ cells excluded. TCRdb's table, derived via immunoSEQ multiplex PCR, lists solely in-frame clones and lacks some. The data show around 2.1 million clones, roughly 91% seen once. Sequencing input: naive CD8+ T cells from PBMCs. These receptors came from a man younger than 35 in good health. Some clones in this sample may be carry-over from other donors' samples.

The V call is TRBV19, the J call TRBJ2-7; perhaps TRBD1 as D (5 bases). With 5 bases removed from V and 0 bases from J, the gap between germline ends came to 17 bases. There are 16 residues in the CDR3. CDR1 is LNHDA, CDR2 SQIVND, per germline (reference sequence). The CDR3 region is CASSPSRQGISYEQYF. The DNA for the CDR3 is TGTGCCAGTAGTCCCTCCCGGCAGGGTATCTCCTACGAGCAGTACTTC.

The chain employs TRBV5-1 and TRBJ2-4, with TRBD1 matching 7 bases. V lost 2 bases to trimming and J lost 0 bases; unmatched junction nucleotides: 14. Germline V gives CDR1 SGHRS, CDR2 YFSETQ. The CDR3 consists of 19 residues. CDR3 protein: CASSFDRATDIRAKNIQYF. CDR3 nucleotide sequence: TGCGCCAGCAGCTTCGACAGGGCGACCGATATAAGAGCCAAAAACATTCAGTACTTC.

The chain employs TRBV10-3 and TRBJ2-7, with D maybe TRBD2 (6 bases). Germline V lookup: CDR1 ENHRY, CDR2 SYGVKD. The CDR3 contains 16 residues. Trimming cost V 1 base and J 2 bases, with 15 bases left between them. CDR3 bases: TGTGCCATCAGTGAGTTGGGCGGCGGGACCACCTACGAGCAGTACTTC. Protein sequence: CAISELGGGTTYEQYF.

Written as DNA, the CDR3 is TGTGCCAGCAGCCTCCGCCGGGACAGGGGCTACGAGCAGTACTTC. This gives the protein CASSLRRDRGYEQYF. The rearrangement uses TRBV6-5 and TRBJ2-7; 10 nucleotides line up with TRBD1. The CDR3 covers 15 residues. The ends lost 6 bases at V and 3 bases at J; junction bases unmatched: 8. Looked up from germline, CDR1 is MNHEY and CDR2 is SVGAGI.

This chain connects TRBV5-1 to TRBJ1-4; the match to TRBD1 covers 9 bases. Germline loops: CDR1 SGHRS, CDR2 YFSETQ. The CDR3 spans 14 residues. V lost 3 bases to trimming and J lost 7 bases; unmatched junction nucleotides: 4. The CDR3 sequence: CASSSTGGIEKLFF. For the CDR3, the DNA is TGCGCCAGCAGCTCGACAGGGGGGATTGAAAAACTGTTTTTT.

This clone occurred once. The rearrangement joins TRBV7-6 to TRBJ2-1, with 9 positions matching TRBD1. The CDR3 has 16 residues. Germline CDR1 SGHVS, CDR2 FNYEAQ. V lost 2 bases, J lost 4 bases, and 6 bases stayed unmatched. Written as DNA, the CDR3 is TGTGCCAGCAGCTTACCCGGGACAGGGAGTTACAATGAGCAGTTCTTC. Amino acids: CASSLPGTGSYNEQFF.

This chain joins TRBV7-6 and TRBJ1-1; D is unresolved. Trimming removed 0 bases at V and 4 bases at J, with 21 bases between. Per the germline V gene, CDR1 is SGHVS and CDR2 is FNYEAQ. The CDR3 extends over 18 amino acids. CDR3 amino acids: CASSLAGSAGLSGTEAFF. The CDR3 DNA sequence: TGTGCCAGCAGCTTAGCAGGTTCGGCAGGCCTAAGTGGCACTGAAGCTTTCTTT.

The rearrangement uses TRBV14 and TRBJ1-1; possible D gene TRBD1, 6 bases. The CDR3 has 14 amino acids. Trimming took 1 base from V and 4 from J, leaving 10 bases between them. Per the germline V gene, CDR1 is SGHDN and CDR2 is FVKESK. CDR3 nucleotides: TGTGCCAGCAGCCAAGTCTGGGGGCGCACTGAAGCTTTCTTT. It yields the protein CASSQVWGRTEAFF.

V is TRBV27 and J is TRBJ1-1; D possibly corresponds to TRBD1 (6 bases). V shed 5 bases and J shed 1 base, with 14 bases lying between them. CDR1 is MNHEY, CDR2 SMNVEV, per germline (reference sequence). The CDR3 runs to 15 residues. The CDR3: CASSPLRGANTEAFF. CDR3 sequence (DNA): TGTGCCAGCAGTCCCCTGCGGGGGGCGAACACTGAAGCTTTCTTT.

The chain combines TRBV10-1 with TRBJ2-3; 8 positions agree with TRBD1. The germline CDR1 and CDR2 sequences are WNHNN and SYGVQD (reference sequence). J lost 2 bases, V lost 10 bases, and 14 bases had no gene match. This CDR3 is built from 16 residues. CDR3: CATFHIETGDTDTQYF. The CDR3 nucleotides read TGCGCCACCTTTCATATTGAGACAGGGGACACAGATACGCAGTATTTT.

The DNA of the CDR3 is TGTGCCAGCCCTGGACTGCCCAGGCCCTCCTACGAGCAGTACTTC. Translated: CASPGLPRPSYEQYF. V gene TRBV21-1 combines with J gene TRBJ2-7; the table assigns TRBD2, which was not confirmed against the DNA. TRBV21-1 is classified as a pseudogene. This CDR3 has 15 residues.

CDR3 residues: CASSKLALAGRETQYF. The CDR3 coding sequence is TGTGCCAGCAGTAAGTTGGCACTAGCGGGCCGGGAGACCCAGTACTTC. This sequence joins TRBV27 and TRBJ2-5; TRBD2 matches 9 bases. The length of the CDR3 is 16 residues. The V and J ends lost 5 bases and 5 bases, in that order; junction bases with no gene match: 12. Germline V lookup: CDR1 MNHEY, CDR2 SMNVEV (reference sequence).

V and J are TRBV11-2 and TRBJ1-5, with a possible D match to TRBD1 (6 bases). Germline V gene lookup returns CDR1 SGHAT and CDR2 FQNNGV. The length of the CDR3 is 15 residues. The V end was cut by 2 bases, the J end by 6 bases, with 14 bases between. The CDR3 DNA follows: TGTGCCAGCAGCTTATTGGGGGGCGCGGGTCAGCCCCAGCATTTT. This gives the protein CASSLLGGAGQPQHF.

The DNA of the CDR3 is TGTGCCAGCAGCCAAAGGACAGGGGGTACCTACGAGCAGTACTTC. It encodes CASSQRTGGTYEQYF. This rearrangement joins TRBV5-8 to TRBJ2-7; 10 bases are shared with TRBD1. J lost 2 bases, V lost 4 bases, and 6 bases had no gene match. CDR1 is SGHTS and CDR2 is YDEGEE in the germline V gene. This CDR3 region has 15 residues.

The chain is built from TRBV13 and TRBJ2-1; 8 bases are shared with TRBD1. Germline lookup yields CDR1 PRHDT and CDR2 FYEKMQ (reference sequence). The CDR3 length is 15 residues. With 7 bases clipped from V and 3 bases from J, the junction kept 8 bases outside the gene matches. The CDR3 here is CASNSRQGIYNEQFF. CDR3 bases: TGTGCCAGCAACTCCAGACAGGGGATCTACAATGAGCAGTTCTTC.

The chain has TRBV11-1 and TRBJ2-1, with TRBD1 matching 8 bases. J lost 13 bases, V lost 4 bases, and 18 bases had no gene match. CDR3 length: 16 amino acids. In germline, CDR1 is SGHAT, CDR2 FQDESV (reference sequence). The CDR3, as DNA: TGTGCCAGCAGCTCCCACAGGGGGGAACCTACAATGAGCCAGTTCTTC. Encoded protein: CASSSHRGEPTMSQFF.

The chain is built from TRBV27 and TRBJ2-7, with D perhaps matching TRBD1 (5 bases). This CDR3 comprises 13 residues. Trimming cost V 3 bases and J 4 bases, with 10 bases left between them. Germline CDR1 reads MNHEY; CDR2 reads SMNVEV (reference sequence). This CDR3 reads CASSFREGYEQYF. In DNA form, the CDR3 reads TGTGCCAGCAGTTTCAGGGAAGGATACGAGCAGTACTTC.

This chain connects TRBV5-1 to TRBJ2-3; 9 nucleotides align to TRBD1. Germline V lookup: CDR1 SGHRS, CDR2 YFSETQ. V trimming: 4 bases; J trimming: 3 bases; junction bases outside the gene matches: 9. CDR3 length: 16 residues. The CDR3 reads CASSSTGGSMTDTQYF. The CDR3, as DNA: TGCGCCAGCAGCAGCACAGGGGGCAGTATGACAGATACGCAGTATTTT.

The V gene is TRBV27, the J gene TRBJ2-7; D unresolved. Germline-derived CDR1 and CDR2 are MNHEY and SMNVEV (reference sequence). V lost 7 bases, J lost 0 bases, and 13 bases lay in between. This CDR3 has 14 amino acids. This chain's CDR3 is CASTASFSSYEQYF. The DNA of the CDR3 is TGTGCCAGCACCGCCAGTTTTAGCTCCTACGAGCAGTACTTC.

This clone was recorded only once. The CDR3 sequence is CASSTDRWFGNTIYF. CDR3 coding DNA: TGTGCCAGTAGTACGGACAGATGGTTTGGAAACACCATATATTTT. J is TRBJ1-3 and V is TRBV19, with a weak D call TRBD1 (6 bases). CDR3 size: 15 residues. V was cut by 4 bases and J by 3 bases, with 13 bases left in between. The germline CDR1 and CDR2 sequences are LNHDA and SQIVND (reference sequence).

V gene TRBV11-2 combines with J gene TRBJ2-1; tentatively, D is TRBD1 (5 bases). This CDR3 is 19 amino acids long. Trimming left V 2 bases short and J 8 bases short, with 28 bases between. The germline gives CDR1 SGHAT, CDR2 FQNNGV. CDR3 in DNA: TGTGCCAGCAGCTTAAGGGTACGAAGTTATAGGGGCTGGGAAGATGAGCAGTTCTTC. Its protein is CASSLRVRSYRGWEDEQFF.

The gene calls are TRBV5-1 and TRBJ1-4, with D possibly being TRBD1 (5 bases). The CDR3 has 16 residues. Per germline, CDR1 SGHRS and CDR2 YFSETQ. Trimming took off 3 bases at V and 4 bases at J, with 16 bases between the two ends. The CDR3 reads CASSSYPGLLNEKLFF. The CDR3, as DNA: TGCGCCAGCAGCTCTTACCCGGGACTGCTTAATGAAAAACTGTTTTTT.

CDR3 nucleotides: TGTGCCAGCAGCCCTCAAGGGGGCTTGAACACTGAAGCTTTCTTT. Amino acids: CASSPQGGLNTEAFF. The chain combines TRBV13 with TRBJ1-1, with 7 bases matching TRBD1. CDR1 and CDR2 (germline): PRHDT, FYEKMQ (reference sequence). V dropped 5 bases and J dropped 0; count of bases not matched to a gene: 6. The CDR3 totals 15 residues.

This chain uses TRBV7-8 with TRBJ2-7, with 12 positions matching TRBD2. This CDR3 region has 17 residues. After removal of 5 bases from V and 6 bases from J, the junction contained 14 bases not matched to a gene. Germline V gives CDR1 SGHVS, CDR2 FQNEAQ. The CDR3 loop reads CASSPGLAGAQYPEQYF. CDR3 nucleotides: TGTGCCAGCAGCCCGGGACTAGCGGGTGCCCAGTACCCCGAGCAGTACTTC. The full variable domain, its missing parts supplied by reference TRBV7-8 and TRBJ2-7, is GAGVSQSPRYKVAKRGQDVALRCDPISGHVSLFWYQQALGQGPEFLTYFQNEAQLDKSGLPSDRFFAERPEGSVSTLKIQRTQQEDSAVYLCASSPGLAGAQYPEQYFGPGTRLTVT.

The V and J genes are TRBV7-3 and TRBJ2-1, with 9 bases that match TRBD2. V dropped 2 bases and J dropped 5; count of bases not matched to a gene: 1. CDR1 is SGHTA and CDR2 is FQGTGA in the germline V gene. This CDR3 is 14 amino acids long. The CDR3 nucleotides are TGTGCCAGCAGCTTACTAGCGGGGAACAATGAGCAGTTCTTC. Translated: CASSLLAGNNEQFF.

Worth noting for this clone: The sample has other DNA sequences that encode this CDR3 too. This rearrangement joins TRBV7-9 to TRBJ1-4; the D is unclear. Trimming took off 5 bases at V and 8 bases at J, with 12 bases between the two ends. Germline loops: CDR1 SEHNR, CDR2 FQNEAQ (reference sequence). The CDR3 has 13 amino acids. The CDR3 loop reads CASSPPLGEKLFF. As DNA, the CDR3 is TGTGCCAGCAGCCCCCCCCTAGGAGAAAAACTGTTTTTT. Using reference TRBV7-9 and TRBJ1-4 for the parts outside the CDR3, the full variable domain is DTGVSQNPRHKITKRGQNVTFRCDPISEHNRLYWYRQTLGQGPEFLTYFQNEAQLEKSRLLSDRFSAERPKGSFSTLEIQRTEQGDSAMYLCASSPPLGEKLFFGSGTQLSVL.

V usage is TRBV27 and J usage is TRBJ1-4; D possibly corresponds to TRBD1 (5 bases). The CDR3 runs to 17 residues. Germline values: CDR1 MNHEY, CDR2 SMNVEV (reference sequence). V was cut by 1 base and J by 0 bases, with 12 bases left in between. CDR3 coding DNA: TGTGCCAGCAGTTTATATTGGGACTCCCCAACTAATGAAAAACTGTTTTTT. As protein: CASSLYWDSPTNEKLFF.

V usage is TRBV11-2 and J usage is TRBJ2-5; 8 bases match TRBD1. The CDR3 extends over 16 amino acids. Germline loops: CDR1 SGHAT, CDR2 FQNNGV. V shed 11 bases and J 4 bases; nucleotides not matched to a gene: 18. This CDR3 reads CAGAQGDRLTRETQYF. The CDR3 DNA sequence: TGTGCCGGTGCTCAGGGGGACAGGTTGACCCGAGAGACCCAGTACTTC.

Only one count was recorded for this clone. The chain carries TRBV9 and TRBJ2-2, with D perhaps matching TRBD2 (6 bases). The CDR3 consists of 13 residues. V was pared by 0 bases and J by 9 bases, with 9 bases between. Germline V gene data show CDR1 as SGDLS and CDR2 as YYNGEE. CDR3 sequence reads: CASSVEGGRELFF. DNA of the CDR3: TGTGCCAGCAGCGTAGAGGGCGGGAGGGAGCTGTTTTTT. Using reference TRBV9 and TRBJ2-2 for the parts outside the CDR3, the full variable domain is DSGVTQTPKHLITATGQRVTLRCSPRSGDLSVYWYQQSLDQGLQFLIQYYNGEERAKGNILERFSAQQFPDLHSELNLSSLELGDSALYFCASSVEGGRELFFGEGSRLTVL.

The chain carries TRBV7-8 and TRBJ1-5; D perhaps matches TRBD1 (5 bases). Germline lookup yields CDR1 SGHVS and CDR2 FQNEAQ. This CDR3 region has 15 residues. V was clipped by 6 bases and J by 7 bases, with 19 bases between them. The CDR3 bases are TGTGCCAGCAGGGCCGGGACGGCAATCCAACAGCCCCAGCATTTT. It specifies CASRAGTAIQQPQHF.

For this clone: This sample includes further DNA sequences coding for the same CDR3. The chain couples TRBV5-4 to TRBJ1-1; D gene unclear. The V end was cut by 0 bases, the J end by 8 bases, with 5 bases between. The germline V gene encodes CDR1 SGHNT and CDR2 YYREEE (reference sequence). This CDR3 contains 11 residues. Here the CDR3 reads CASSLGTEAFF. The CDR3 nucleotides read TGTGCCAGCAGCTTGGGGACCGAAGCTTTCTTT.